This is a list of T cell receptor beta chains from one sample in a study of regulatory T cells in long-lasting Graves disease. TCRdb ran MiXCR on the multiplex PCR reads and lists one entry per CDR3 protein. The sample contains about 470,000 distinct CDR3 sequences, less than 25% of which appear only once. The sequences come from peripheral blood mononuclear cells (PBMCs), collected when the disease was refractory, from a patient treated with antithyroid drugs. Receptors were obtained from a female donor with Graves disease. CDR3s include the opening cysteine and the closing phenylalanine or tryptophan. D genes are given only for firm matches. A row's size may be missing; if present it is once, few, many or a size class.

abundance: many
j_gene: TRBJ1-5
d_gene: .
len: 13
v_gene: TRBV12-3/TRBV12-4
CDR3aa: CASSEGPGQPQHF
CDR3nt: TGTGCCAGCAGTGAAGGGCCCGGGCAGCCCCAGCATTTT

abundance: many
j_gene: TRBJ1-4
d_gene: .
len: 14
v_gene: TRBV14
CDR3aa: CASSRPGKKEKLFF
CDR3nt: TGTGCCAGCAGTCGACCGGGGAAGAAGGAAAAACTGTTTTTT

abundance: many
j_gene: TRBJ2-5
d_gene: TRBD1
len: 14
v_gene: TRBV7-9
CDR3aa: CASSFSTGEETQYF
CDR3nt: TGTGCCAGCAGCTTTAGTACAGGGGAGGAGACCCAGTACTTC

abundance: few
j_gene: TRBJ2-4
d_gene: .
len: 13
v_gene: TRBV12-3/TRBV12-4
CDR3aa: CASSLAPEGEGYF
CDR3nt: TGTGCCAGCAGTTTAGCGCCAGAGGGGGAGGGCTACTTC

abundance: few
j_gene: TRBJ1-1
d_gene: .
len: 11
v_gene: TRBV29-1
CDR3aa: CSTRAFSEAFF
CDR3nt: TGCAGCACCCGGGCGTTTTCTGAAGCTTTCTTT

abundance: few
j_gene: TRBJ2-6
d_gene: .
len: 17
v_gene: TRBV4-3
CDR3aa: CASSEAPGVSGANVLTF
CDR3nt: TGCGCCAGCAGCGAGGCCCCGGGAGTATCTGGGGCCAACGTCCTGACTTTC

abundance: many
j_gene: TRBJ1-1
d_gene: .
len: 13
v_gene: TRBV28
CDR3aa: CASSSRDTIQAFF
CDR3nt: TGTGCCAGCAGTTCCCGGGACACCATCCAAGCTTTCTTT

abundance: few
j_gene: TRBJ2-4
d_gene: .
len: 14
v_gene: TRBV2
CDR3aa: CASSEGKAKNIQYF
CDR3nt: TGTGCCAGCAGTGAGGGGAAGGCCAAAAACATTCAGTACTTC

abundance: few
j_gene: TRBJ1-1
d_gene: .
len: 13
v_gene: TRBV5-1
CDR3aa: CASSLAFGGQAFF
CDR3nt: TGCGCCAGCAGCTTGGCCTTTGGGGGGCAGGCTTTCTTT

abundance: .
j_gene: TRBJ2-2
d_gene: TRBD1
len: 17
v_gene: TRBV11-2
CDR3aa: CASSNPRQGASTGELFF
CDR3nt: TGTGCCAGCAGCAACCCTAGACAGGGGGCCTCCACCGGGGAGCTGTTTTTT

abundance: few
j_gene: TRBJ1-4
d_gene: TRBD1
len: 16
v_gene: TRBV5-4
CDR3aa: CASSPGQGVTNEKLFF
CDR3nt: TGTGCCAGCAGCCCGGGACAGGGTGTGACTAATGAAAAACTGTTTTTT

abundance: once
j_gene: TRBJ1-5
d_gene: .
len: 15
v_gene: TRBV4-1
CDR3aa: CASSQVRTGNQPQHF
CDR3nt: TGCGCCAGCAGCCAAGTCCGGACGGGCAATCAGCCCCAGCATTTT

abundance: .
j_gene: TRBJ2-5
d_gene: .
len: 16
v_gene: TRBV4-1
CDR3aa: CASSQELPSDQETQYF
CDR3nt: TGCGCCAGCAGCCAAGAACTTCCTAGCGACCAAGAGACCCAGTACTTC

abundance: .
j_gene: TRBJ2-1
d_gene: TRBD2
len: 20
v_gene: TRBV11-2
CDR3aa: CASSLNKPASGSLGYNEQFF
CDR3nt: TGTGCCAGCAGCTTGAATAAGCCTGCTAGCGGGAGTTTGGGGTACAATGAGCAGTTCTTC

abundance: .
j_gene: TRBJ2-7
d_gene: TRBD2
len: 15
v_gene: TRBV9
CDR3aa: CASSVGLAGGGEQYF
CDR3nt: TGTGCCAGCAGCGTTGGACTAGCGGGAGGAGGAGAGCAGTACTTC

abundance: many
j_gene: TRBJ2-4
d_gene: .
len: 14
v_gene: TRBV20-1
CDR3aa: CSASQTVAKNIQYF
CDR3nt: TGCAGTGCTTCCCAAACTGTAGCCAAAAACATTCAGTACTTC

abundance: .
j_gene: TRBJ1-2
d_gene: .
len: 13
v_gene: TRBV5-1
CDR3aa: CASSFMFDDGYTF
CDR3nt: TGCGCCAGCAGCTTTATGTTTGACGATGGCTACACCTTC

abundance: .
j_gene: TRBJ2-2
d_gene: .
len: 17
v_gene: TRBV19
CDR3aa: CASRDFVGLVKTRELFF
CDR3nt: TGTGCCAGTAGGGATTTTGTCGGGCTGGTGAAGACCAGGGAGCTGTTTTTT

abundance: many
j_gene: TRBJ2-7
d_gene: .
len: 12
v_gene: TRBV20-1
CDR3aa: CRARDATYEQYF
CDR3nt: TGCAGAGCCCGGGACGCCACCTACGAGCAGTACTTC

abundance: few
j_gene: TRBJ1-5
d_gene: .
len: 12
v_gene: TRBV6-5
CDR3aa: CASSYWGQPQHF
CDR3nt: TGTGCCAGCAGTTATTGGGGTCAGCCCCAGCATTTT

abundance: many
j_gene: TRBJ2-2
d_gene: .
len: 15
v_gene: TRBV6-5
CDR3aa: CASSYSPWTTGELFF
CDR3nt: TGTGCCAGCAGTTACTCCCCCTGGACCACCGGGGAGCTGTTTTTT

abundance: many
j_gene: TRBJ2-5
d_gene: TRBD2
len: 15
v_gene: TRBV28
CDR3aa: CASSDLAGAWETQYF
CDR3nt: TGTGCCAGCAGTGACTTAGCGGGAGCTTGGGAGACCCAGTACTTC

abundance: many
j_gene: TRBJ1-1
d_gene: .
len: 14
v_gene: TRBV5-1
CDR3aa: CASSLEGRGGEAFF
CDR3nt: TGCGCCAGCAGCTTGGAGGGGAGAGGGGGTGAAGCTTTCTTT

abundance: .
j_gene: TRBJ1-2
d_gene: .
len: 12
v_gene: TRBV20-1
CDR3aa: CSAREGGYGYTF
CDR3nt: TGCAGTGCTAGAGAAGGGGGCTATGGCTACACCTTC

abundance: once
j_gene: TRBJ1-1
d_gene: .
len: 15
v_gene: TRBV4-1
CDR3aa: CASSRADGPNTEAFF
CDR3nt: TGCGCCAGCAGCCGAGCAGACGGCCCGAACACTGAAGCTTTCTTT

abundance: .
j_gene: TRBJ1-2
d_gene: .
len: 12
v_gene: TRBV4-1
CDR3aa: CASSPAGAGPTF
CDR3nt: TGCGCCAGCAGCCCTGCGGGGGCAGGCCCCACCTTC

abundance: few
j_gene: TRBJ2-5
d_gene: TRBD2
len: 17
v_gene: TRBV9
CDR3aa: CASSVDLAGGLRETQYF
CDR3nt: TGTGCCAGCAGCGTAGACCTAGCGGGAGGACTTCGGGAGACCCAGTACTTC

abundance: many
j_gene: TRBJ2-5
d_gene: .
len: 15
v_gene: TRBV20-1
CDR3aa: CSANQNHRVGETQYF
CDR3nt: TGCAGTGCCAACCAAAACCACAGGGTAGGGGAGACCCAGTACTTC

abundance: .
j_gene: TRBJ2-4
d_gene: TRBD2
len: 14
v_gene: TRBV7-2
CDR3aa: CASSLKAGENIQYF
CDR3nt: TGTGCCAGCAGCTTGAAAGCGGGAGAGAACATTCAGTACTTC

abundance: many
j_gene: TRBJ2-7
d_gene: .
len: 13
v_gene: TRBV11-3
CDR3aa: CASSPFPKGEQYF
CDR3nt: TGTGCCAGCAGCCCCTTCCCGAAGGGTGAGCAGTACTTC

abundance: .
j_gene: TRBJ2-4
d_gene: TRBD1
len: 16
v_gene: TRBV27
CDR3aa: CASTDRGGIAKNIQYF
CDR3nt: TGTGCCAGCACCGACAGGGGGGGGATAGCCAAAAACATTCAGTACTTC

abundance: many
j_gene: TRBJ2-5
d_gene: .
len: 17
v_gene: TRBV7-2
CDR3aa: CASSPLGQGFGQETQYF
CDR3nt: TGTGCCAGCAGCCCTCTAGGTCAGGGGTTTGGCCAAGAGACCCAGTACTTC

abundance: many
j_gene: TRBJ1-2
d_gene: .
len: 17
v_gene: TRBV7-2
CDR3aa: CASSFYRAQRTNYGYTF
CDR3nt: TGTGCCAGCAGCTTCTACCGGGCCCAGAGAACCAACTATGGCTACACCTTC

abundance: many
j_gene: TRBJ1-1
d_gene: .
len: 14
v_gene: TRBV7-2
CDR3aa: CASSSGQGNTEAFF
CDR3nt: TGTGCCAGCAGCTCGGGTCAGGGGAACACTGAAGCTTTCTTT

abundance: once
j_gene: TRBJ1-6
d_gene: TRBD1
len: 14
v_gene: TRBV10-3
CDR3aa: CAIRLGQPNSPLHF
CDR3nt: TGTGCCATCAGACTGGGACAGCCGAATTCACCCCTCCACTTT

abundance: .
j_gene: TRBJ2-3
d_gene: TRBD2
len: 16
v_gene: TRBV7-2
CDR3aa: CASSHGTSGRADTQYF
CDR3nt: TGTGCCAGCAGCCACGGGACTAGCGGGAGGGCTGATACGCAGTATTTT

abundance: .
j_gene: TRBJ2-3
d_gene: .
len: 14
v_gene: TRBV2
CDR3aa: CASTEAAHTDTQYF
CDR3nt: TGTGCCAGCACGGAAGCGGCCCACACAGATACGCAGTATTTT

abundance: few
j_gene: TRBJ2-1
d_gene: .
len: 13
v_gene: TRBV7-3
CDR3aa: CASRRDSNNEQFF
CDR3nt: TGTGCCAGCAGACGGGACTCTAACAATGAGCAGTTCTTC

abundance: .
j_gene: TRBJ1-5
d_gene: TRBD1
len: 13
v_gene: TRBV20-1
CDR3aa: CSARWTGGRAQHF
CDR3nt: TGCAGTGCTAGATGGACAGGGGGCCGGGCCCAGCATTTT